These 28 T cell receptor beta chains came from one sample sequenced in a study of T cell responses to AZD1222 COVID-19 vaccine. Profiling relied on immunoSEQ multiplex PCR, and the TCRdb table lists in-frame clones only, not all of them. Here the sample spans some 150,000 clones, roughly nine tenths being singletons. The input for sequencing was peripheral blood, taken on day 0 of AZD1222 vaccination. The receptors come from an adult in good health.

This chain connects TRBV7-2 to TRBJ1-1; D is possibly TRBD1 (6 bases). The CDR3 is 16 amino acids. From germline, CDR1 is SGHTA and CDR2 FQGNSA. With 5 bases removed from V and 5 bases from J, the gap between germline ends came to 21 bases. CDR3 nucleotide sequence: TGTGCCAGCAGCCTCCCTAGGGGGGGCGGTTCTACTGAAGCTTTCTTT. Its translation is CASSLPRGGGSTEAFF.

The chain employs TRBV6-2 or TRBV6-3 and TRBJ2-1, with TRBD2 matching over 8 bases. Unmatched junction bases numbered 7, after V lost 5 bases and J lost 4 bases. Germline loops: CDR1 MNHEY, CDR2 SVGEGT. There are 15 residues in the CDR3. The CDR3 DNA reads as TGTGCCAGCAGTGCACTAGCGGCCAAATACAATGAGCAGTTCTTC. It specifies CASSALAAKYNEQFF.

Turning to this clone: The same CDR3 also results from other DNA sequences found in this sample. V is TRBV24-1 and J is TRBJ1-5, with D unresolved. This CDR3 region has 14 residues. V shed 5 bases and J shed 0 bases, with 7 bases lying between them. Per the germline V gene, CDR1 is KGHDR and CDR2 is SFDVKD. CDR3 sequence (DNA): TGTGCCACCAGTGCAGCGTATAGCAATCAGCCCCAGCATTTT. It specifies CATSAAYSNQPQHF.

This chain joins TRBV4-2 and TRBJ2-1; D is perhaps TRBD1 or TRBD2 (6 bases each). Trimming removed 0 bases at V and 7 bases at J, with 19 bases between. Per germline, CDR1 LGHNA and CDR2 YNFKEQ. This CDR3 contains 17 residues. The CDR3 DNA reads as TGTGCCAGCAGCCAAGATCTTATAGGGGGGCCAAGGAATGAGCAGTTCTTC. Protein sequence: CASSQDLIGGPRNEQFF.

The chain employs TRBV9 and TRBJ2-7, with D hard to call. From germline, CDR1 is SGDLS and CDR2 YYNGEE. The germline V and J ends were trimmed by 0 bases and 2 bases, with 9 bases remaining between them. The CDR3 sequence is 14 residues long. The CDR3 DNA is TGTGCCAGCAGCGTAGCTTTGAACACCTACGAGCAGTACTTC. Protein: CASSVALNTYEQYF.

This rearrangement joins TRBV10-3 to TRBJ1-5; tentative D call: TRBD1 (6 bases). This CDR3 has 15 residues. Trimming stripped 9 bases from V and 1 base from J, with 16 bases between. CDR1 and CDR2 from the germline V gene are ENHRY and SYGVKD. CDR3 in DNA: TGTGCCATGATCAGGGGAAGGGCGAGCAATCAGCCCCAGCATTTT. The encoded protein is CAMIRGRASNQPQHF.

The chain joins TRBV7-3 to TRBJ2-7; no definite D call. With 5 bases removed from V and 6 bases from J, the gap between germline ends came to 14 bases. This CDR3 is 13 amino acids long. Germline CDR1 reads SGHTA; CDR2 reads FQGTGA. In DNA form, the CDR3 reads TGTGCCAGCAGCCACGTCGCCGGCGCCGAGCAGTACTTC. As protein: CASSHVAGAEQYF.

The CDR3 DNA reads as TGTGCCAGCAGCCCCTCGATGCTCGGCTACACCTTC. This sequence encodes CASSPSMLGYTF. The gene calls are TRBV7-2 and TRBJ1-2; no reliable D call. The CDR3 is 12 amino acids. The ends were cut back, 5 bases at V and 8 bases at J, with 12 bases in the middle. Germline V CDR1 and CDR2: SGHTA, FQGNSA.

The chain recombines TRBV5-6 with TRBJ2-3; possible D gene TRBD2, 5 bases. Germline V gene lookup returns CDR1 SGHDT and CDR2 YYEEEE. The CDR3 has 18 amino acids. V lost 1 base, J lost 4 bases, and 22 bases lay in between. The DNA for the CDR3 is TGTGCCAGCAGCTTGTTACGTAATGGAGGAATGGTAGCAGATACGCAGTATTTT. It is translated as CASSLLRNGGMVADTQYF.

J is TRBJ1-3 and V is TRBV7-2; 8 positions match TRBD1. The CDR3 totals 17 residues. V trimming: 0 bases; J trimming: 4 bases; junction bases outside the gene matches: 8. Per germline, CDR1 SGHTA and CDR2 FQGNSA. Here the CDR3 reads CASSLARTGIAGNTIYF. The CDR3 DNA is TGTGCCAGCAGCTTAGCGCGGACAGGGATCGCCGGAAACACCATATATTTT. Full variable domain (rest looked up from reference TRBV7-2 and TRBJ1-3): GAGVSQSPSNKVTEKGKDVELRCDPISGHTALYWYRQSLGQGLEFLIYFQGNSAPDKSGLPSDRFSAERTGGSVSTLTIQRTQQEDSAVYLCASSLARTGIAGNTIYFGEGSWLTVV.

The chain combines TRBV7-2 with TRBJ2-7, with a tentative D call TRBD2 (6 bases). CDR3 length: 13 residues. The germline V gene encodes CDR1 SGHTA and CDR2 FQGNSA. The CDR3 DNA follows: TGTGCTAGTAGCGGAACCGACTCCTACGAGCAGTACTTC. Translated: CASSGTDSYEQYF.

This clone was seen a few times. The chain employs TRBV5-1 and TRBJ2-2; TRBD2 is a possible D gene (5 bases). Trimming removed 5 bases from V and 0 bases from J, with 11 bases in between. The CDR3 totals 15 residues. Germline CDR1 is SGHRS and CDR2 is YFSETQ. The CDR3 here is CASRLEGTNTGELFF. In DNA, the CDR3 is TGCGCCAGCAGATTAGAGGGAACGAACACCGGGGAGCTGTTTTTT.

This clone showed up just once. The chain combines TRBV28 with TRBJ2-7; 9 bases align to TRBD2. The ends lost 5 bases at V and 4 bases at J; junction bases unmatched: 12. The CDR3 contains 16 residues. Germline CDR1 is MDHEN and CDR2 is SYDVKM. The CDR3: CASSPNLGGGAYEQYF. The CDR3 region has the DNA TGTGCCAGCAGTCCGAATCTGGGCGGGGGGGCGTACGAGCAGTACTTC.

The chain carries TRBV7-3 and TRBJ1-6; maybe TRBD1 (5 bases). Per germline, CDR1 SGHTA and CDR2 FQGTGA. V lost 1 base, J lost 10 bases, and 11 bases lay in between. The CDR3 is made up of 14 amino acids. The chain's CDR3 is CASSLRTPESPLHF. CDR3 coding DNA: TGTGCCAGCAGCTTAAGGACACCCGAATCACCCCTCCACTTT.

This clone was seen a few times. The genes are TRBV21-1 and TRBJ2-7; the listed D gene, TRBD2, was not tested against the DNA. TRBV21-1 constitutes a pseudogene. This CDR3 is built from 11 residues. CDR3 DNA: TGTGCCAGCAGGCCGGGATCCTGGCTGGACTTC. Its translation: CASRPGSWLDF.

This clone was detected once. The chain carries TRBV4-3 and TRBJ1-1; D gene unclear. Deletions cut 0 bases from V and 7 bases from J, with 9 bases between. The CDR3 runs to 13 residues. Germline V CDR1 and CDR2: LGHNA, YSLEER. DNA for the CDR3: TGCGCCAGCAGCCAAGATCGAATCGGTGAAGCTTTCTTT. Protein: CASSQDRIGEAFF.

V is TRBV7-6 and J is TRBJ1-3; perhaps TRBD1 as D (5 bases). From germline, CDR1 is SGHVS and CDR2 FNYEAQ. There are 19 residues in the CDR3. Between the trimmed V and J ends, which lost 0 bases and 0 bases, there was a span of 18 bases. This chain's CDR3 is CASSLAEWDGVSSGNTIYF. CDR3 nucleotides: TGTGCCAGCAGCTTAGCGGAATGGGACGGAGTTAGCTCTGGAAACACCATATATTTT.

This clone was recorded many times. This rearrangement joins TRBV2 to TRBJ1-6; D unresolved. Deletions cut 6 bases from V and 10 bases from J, with 13 bases between. The CDR3 runs to 13 residues. The germline gives CDR1 SNHLY, CDR2 FYNNEI. The CDR3: CASRPRERSPLHF. CDR3 DNA sequence: TGTGCCAGCAGACCCCGCGAGAGGTCACCCCTCCACTTT.

The chain is built from TRBV5-4 and TRBJ2-1; 9 bases fit TRBD2. J gave up 4 bases and V 1 base, and 6 bases lay outside the gene matches. Germline values: CDR1 SGHNT, CDR2 YYREEE (reference sequence). The CDR3 contains 16 residues. The CDR3 spells CASSLLASGTYNEQFF. CDR3 in DNA: TGTGCCAGCAGCTTGTTGGCTAGCGGGACGTACAATGAGCAGTTCTTC. The whole variable domain, filled in from reference TRBV5-4 and TRBJ2-1, reads ETGVTQSPTHLIKTRGQQVTLRCSSQSGHNTVSWYQQALGQGPQFIFQYYREEENGRGNFPPRFSGLQFPNYSSELNVNALELDDSALYLCASSLLASGTYNEQFFGPGTRLTVL.

The chain uses TRBV4-2 and TRBJ2-2; a possible D gene is TRBD1 (6 bases). V was clipped by 4 bases and J by 3 bases, with 12 bases between them. CDR3 size: 15 residues. Germline lookup yields CDR1 LGHNA and CDR2 YNFKEQ. The CDR3 coding sequence is TGTGCCAGCAGCCCGACCTCAGGGGACACCGGGGAGCTGTTTTTT. Its translation: CASSPTSGDTGELFF.

The rearrangement links TRBV4-3 to TRBJ1-6, with a weak D call TRBD1 (5 bases). The V end was cut by 0 bases, the J end by 0 bases, with 18 bases between. Germline CDR1 and CDR2: LGHNA and YSLEER. The CDR3 runs 20 residues. The CDR3 DNA sequence: TGCGCCAGCAGCCAAGATACCCCCCGACAGCAGAGCTCCTATAATTCACCCCTCCACTTT. This sequence encodes CASSQDTPRQQSSYNSPLHF.

This rearrangement joins TRBV4-1 to TRBJ2-7; D call uncertain. Germline lookup yields CDR1 MGHRA and CDR2 YSYEKL. The CDR3 length is 14 residues. V was pared by 2 bases and J by 4 bases, with 12 bases between. The CDR3 nucleotides are TGCGCCAGCAGCCAAATCCCTCTCAGGTACGAGCAGTACTTC. This codes for CASSQIPLRYEQYF.

This chain joins TRBV6-5 and TRBJ1-5; D is unresolved. The ends were cut back, 8 bases at V and 1 base at J, with 9 bases in the middle. Germline V CDR1 and CDR2: MNHEY, SVGAGI. CDR3 length equals 13 residues. The CDR3, as DNA: TGTGCCAGCGAAGGAGGAAGCAATCAGCCCCAGCATTTT. Residues: CASEGGSNQPQHF.

The chain couples TRBV5-1 to TRBJ2-6; perhaps TRBD1 as D (6 bases). Germline V CDR1 and CDR2: SGHRS, YFSETQ. The CDR3 loop spans 17 amino acids. The V gene lost 1 base and the J gene lost 0 bases, with 11 bases spanning the gap. The CDR3: CASSLTTRGSGANVLTF. In nucleotides, the CDR3 is TGCGCCAGCAGCTTGACCACCAGGGGCTCTGGGGCCAACGTCCTGACTTTC.

This clone occurred once. The rearrangement uses TRBV28 and TRBJ2-7; 8 bases fit TRBD1. Germline V lookup: CDR1 MDHEN, CDR2 SYDVKM. After removal of 5 bases from V and 5 bases from J, the junction contained 8 bases not matched to a gene. The CDR3 is 14 amino acids. As DNA, the CDR3 is TGTGCCAGCAGTAAATGGACAGGGCAAGACGAGCAGTACTTC. This translates into CASSKWTGQDEQYF.

The genes are TRBV19 and TRBJ1-5, with D unclear. This CDR3 region has 12 residues. V lost 1 base and J 5 bases, leaving 3 bases between the germline ends. Per germline, CDR1 LNHDA and CDR2 SQIVND (reference sequence). The CDR3 DNA is TGTGCCAGTAGTATAGCCGATCAGCCCCAGCATTTT. Protein sequence: CASSIADQPQHF.

This chain uses TRBV7-8 with TRBJ2-3; D remains ambiguous. Per germline, CDR1 SGHVS and CDR2 FQNEAQ. This CDR3 is built from 13 residues. V lost 4 bases and J 1 base, leaving 6 bases between the germline ends. CDR3 nucleotides: TGTGCCAGCAGCTCTCCAGGCACAGATACGCAGTATTTT. Encoded protein: CASSSPGTDTQYF.

The rearrangement uses TRBV10-3 and TRBJ2-7; D remains unclear. This CDR3 contains 15 residues. V lost 2 bases and J 0 bases, leaving 11 bases between the germline ends. Germline V gives CDR1 ENHRY, CDR2 SYGVKD. CDR3 in DNA: TGTGCCATCAGTGAGGGTGGAATTCGCTCCTACGAGCAGTACTTC. Residues: CAISEGGIRSYEQYF.